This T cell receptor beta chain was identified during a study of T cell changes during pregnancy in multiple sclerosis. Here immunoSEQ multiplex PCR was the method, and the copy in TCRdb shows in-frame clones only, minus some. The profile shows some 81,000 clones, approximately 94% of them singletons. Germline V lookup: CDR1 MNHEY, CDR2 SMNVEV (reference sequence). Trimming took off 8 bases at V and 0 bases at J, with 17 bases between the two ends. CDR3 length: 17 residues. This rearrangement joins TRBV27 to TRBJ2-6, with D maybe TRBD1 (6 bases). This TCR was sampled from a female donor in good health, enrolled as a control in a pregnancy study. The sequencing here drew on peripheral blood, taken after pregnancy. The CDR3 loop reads CASGPFLGGSGANVLTF. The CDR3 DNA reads TGTGCCAGCGGACCTTTCTTAGGGGGCTCTGGGGCCAACGTCCTGACTTTC. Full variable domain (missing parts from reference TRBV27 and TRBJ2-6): EAQVTQNPRYLITVTGKKLTVTCSQNMNHEYMSWYRQDPGLGLRQIYYSMNVEVTDKGDVPEGYKVSRKEKRNFPLILESPSPNQTSLYFCASGPFLGGSGANVLTFGAGSRLTVL.